A single sample gave rise to the 28 T cell receptor beta chains below, sequenced in a study of shared clonotypes between healthy human individuals. This table comes from immunoSEQ multiplex PCR, and its TCRdb copy is limited to in-frame clones, with some not included. The profile shows around 2.5 million clones, 93% of them singletons. The sequencing input was naive CD4+ T cells from PBMCs. Noted subset: CD45RA+ positively selected. These TCRs come from a man younger than 30 in good health. Some clones in this sample may be carry-over from other donors' samples.

The sample holds a few counts of this clone. The chain has TRBV7-9 and TRBJ1-4; no clear D gene. CDR1 and CDR2 (germline): SEHNR, FQNEAQ (reference sequence). The CDR3 runs 12 residues. V was clipped by 5 bases and J by 12 bases, with 13 bases between them. The CDR3 sequence: CASSPNVGELFF. Written as DNA, the CDR3 is TGTGCCAGCAGCCCGAACGTCGGGGAACTGTTTTTT.

Only a few counts were recorded for this clone. This chain uses TRBV30 with TRBJ1-1; D gene ambiguous. V lost 3 bases and J 4 bases, leaving 12 bases between the germline ends. This CDR3 has 13 residues. Germline CDR1 GTSNPN, CDR2 SVGIG (reference sequence). The CDR3 sequence: CAWRGVGSTEAFF. The DNA for the CDR3 is TGTGCCTGGAGGGGAGTCGGCAGCACTGAAGCTTTCTTT.

This clone appeared a single time. The V call is TRBV15, the J call TRBJ2-2; tentatively, D is TRBD1 (6 bases). This CDR3 spans 15 amino acids. The germline CDR1 and CDR2 sequences are LNHNV and YYDKDF (reference sequence). Trimming cost V 7 bases and J 0 bases, with 12 bases left between them. Here the CDR3 reads CATTSDRTNTGELFF. In DNA form, the CDR3 reads TGTGCCACCACAAGCGACAGGACGAACACCGGGGAGCTGTTTTTT.

This sequence joins TRBV28 and TRBJ2-2; 10 nucleotides agree with TRBD2. Trimming removed 2 bases from V and 9 bases from J; junction bases left unmatched: 9. Looked up from germline, CDR1 is MDHEN and CDR2 is SYDVKM. CDR3 size: 16 residues. The CDR3 is CASSLRLAGSHRELFF. The CDR3, as DNA: TGTGCCAGCAGTTTACGACTAGCGGGTAGTCACCGGGAGCTGTTTTTT.

As to this clone: This specimen includes other DNA sequences encoding the same CDR3. V and J are TRBV5-1 and TRBJ2-3; no firm D call. Trimming stripped 4 bases from V and 4 bases from J, with 10 bases between. There are 13 residues in the CDR3. Germline assignment: CDR1 SGHRS and CDR2 YFSETQ. In nucleotides, the CDR3 is TGCGCCAGCAGCCCCAGAGGAGCAGATACGCAGTATTTT. Residues: CASSPRGADTQYF.

The chain links TRBV18 to TRBJ2-7; possible D gene TRBD1, 6 bases. The V gene lost 3 bases and the J gene lost 2 bases, with 17 bases spanning the gap. The CDR3 totals 16 residues. Germline assignment: CDR1 KGHSH and CDR2 LQKENI. CDR3 nucleotide sequence: TGTGCCAGCTCACCGGTTTTACAGGGCCCAACCTACGAGCAGTACTTC. Its translation: CASSPVLQGPTYEQYF.

Regarding this clone: Other DNA sequences in the sample encode the same CDR3. The gene calls are TRBV5-1 and TRBJ2-3; D is ambiguous. Germline CDR1 is SGHRS and CDR2 is YFSETQ. This CDR3 has 12 residues. V lost 3 bases to trimming and J lost 2 bases, with 4 bases between them. CDR3 DNA sequence: TGCGCCAGCAGCTCACCCACAGATACGCAGTATTTT. Protein: CASSSPTDTQYF.

The genes are TRBV7-2 and TRBJ2-7; D is unclear. Germline-derived CDR1 and CDR2 are SGHTA and FQGNSA. V was shortened by 2 bases and J by 6 bases, with 11 bases between the two germline ends. The CDR3 is 13 amino acids. CDR3 coding DNA: TGTGCCAGCAGCTTATCCGACCGGTCCGAGCAGTACTTC. The encoded protein is CASSLSDRSEQYF. Combining the CDR3 with reference TRBV7-2 and TRBJ2-7 gives the whole variable domain GAGVSQSPSNKVTEKGKDVELRCDPISGHTALYWYRQSLGQGLEFLIYFQGNSAPDKSGLPSDRFSAERTGGSVSTLTIQRTQQEDSAVYLCASSLSDRSEQYFGPGTRLTVT.

V gene TRBV4-1 combines with J gene TRBJ2-5; either TRBD1 or TRBD2 may supply D (5 bases each). The CDR3 consists of 15 residues. Trimming pared 1 base from V and 5 bases from J, leaving 14 bases between. CDR1 is MGHRA, CDR2 YSYEKL, per germline. As DNA, the CDR3 is TGCGCCAGCAGCCAAGTTGGCAGGGACGTGGAGACCCAGTACTTC. Amino acid sequence: CASSQVGRDVETQYF.

The V call is TRBV18, the J call TRBJ1-2, with 9 bases lining up with TRBD1. Germline V gives CDR1 KGHSH, CDR2 LQKENI. V lost 3 bases, J lost 7 bases, and 6 bases stayed unmatched. The CDR3 runs to 14 residues. Here the CDR3 DNA reads TGTGCCAGCTCACCGGGCGACAGGGGGACTGGCTACACCTTC. Amino acid sequence: CASSPGDRGTGYTF.

This rearrangement joins TRBV5-1 to TRBJ1-2; 10 nucleotides align to TRBD1. The CDR3 runs 17 residues. Trimming took 0 bases from V and 6 from J; bases not matched to a gene: 11. Germline V lookup: CDR1 SGHRS, CDR2 YFSETQ. The CDR3 here is CASSLATPGTGAHGYTF. The CDR3 bases are TGCGCCAGCAGCTTGGCAACCCCTGGGACAGGGGCCCATGGCTACACCTTC.

V is TRBV5-1 and J is TRBJ2-3, with TRBD2 matching 11 bases. The CDR3 totals 17 residues. Per the germline V gene, CDR1 is SGHRS and CDR2 is YFSETQ. The trim removed 6 bases at V and 5 bases at J, leaving 14 bases unmatched. The CDR3 nucleotides are TGCGCCAGCACCCAAGGGGTTAGCGGGAGGGCCGAAGATACGCAGTATTTT. Protein product: CASTQGVSGRAEDTQYF.

This clone was detected once. The CDR3 region is CASSLRDNSPLHF. DNA of the CDR3: TGTGCCAGCAGCTTAAGGGATAATTCACCCCTCCACTTT. The J gene is TRBJ1-6, the V gene TRBV7-3; D remains ambiguous. V was clipped by 1 base and J by 5 bases, with 3 bases between them. The germline V gene encodes CDR1 SGHTA and CDR2 FQGTGA. This CDR3 has 13 amino acids. Drawing the rest from reference TRBV7-3 and TRBJ1-6, the complete variable domain is GAGVSQTPSNKVTEKGKYVELRCDPISGHTALYWYRQSLGQGPEFLIYFQGTGAADDSGLPNDRFFAVRPEGSVSTLKIQRTERGDSAVYLCASSLRDNSPLHFGNGTRLTVT.

V is TRBV5-5 and J is TRBJ2-1; tentative D call: TRBD2 (5 bases). This CDR3 comprises 16 residues. The germline CDR1 and CDR2 sequences are SGHKS and YYEKEE (reference sequence). Trimming took 0 bases from V and 0 from J, leaving 10 bases between them. The CDR3 loop reads CASSLVAPSSYNEQFF. The CDR3 DNA follows: TGTGCCAGCAGCTTGGTAGCGCCGAGCTCCTACAATGAGCAGTTCTTC.

The gene calls are TRBV28 and TRBJ1-1; a weak D match, TRBD1 (5 bases). The germline gives CDR1 MDHEN, CDR2 SYDVKM. CDR3 size: 13 residues. Trimming pared 2 bases from V and 10 bases from J, leaving 14 bases between. The CDR3 sequence: CASSLGSGTGAFF. Written as DNA, the CDR3 is TGTGCCAGCAGTTTAGGGAGTGGTACAGGAGCTTTCTTT.

The V call is TRBV7-9, the J call TRBJ2-7, with D unresolved. From germline, CDR1 is SEHNR and CDR2 FQNEAQ (reference sequence). This CDR3 has 14 residues. The V end was cut by 0 bases, the J end by 7 bases, with 13 bases between. The CDR3 DNA follows: TGTGCCAGCAGCTTAGCATCTAGGGTGGGGGAGCAGTACTTC. It is translated as CASSLASRVGEQYF.

The CDR3 region has the DNA TGTGCCAGCAGCTTGTCTAGCGGGAGTGGGAATGAGCAGTTCTTC. Residues: CASSLSSGSGNEQFF. This rearrangement joins TRBV11-3 to TRBJ2-1; 10 bases align to TRBD2. The V segment lost 3 bases and the J segment 7 bases; nucleotides outside the gene matches: 6. CDR1 and CDR2 (germline): SGHNT, YENEEA. CDR3 length: 15 residues.

Regarding this clone: This sample also contains other DNA sequences that code for the same CDR3. This chain uses TRBV5-1 with TRBJ1-3, with D tentatively TRBD1 (5 bases). This CDR3 has 16 residues. The germline V gene has CDR1 SGHRS and CDR2 YFSETQ. The V gene lost 2 bases and the J gene lost 0 bases, with 12 bases spanning the gap. CDR3 sequence: CASSLGQAHSGNTIYF. CDR3 DNA: TGCGCCAGCAGCTTAGGACAAGCACACTCTGGAAACACCATATATTTT.

The chain joins TRBV7-2 to TRBJ2-4; maybe TRBD1 (5 bases). V gave up 2 bases and J gave up 12 bases, with 11 bases separating them. CDR3 length equals 12 residues. CDR1 and CDR2 (germline): SGHTA, FQGNSA. The CDR3: CASSLMRTPQYF. The CDR3 DNA reads TGTGCCAGCAGCTTAATGAGGACACCTCAGTACTTC.

The J gene is TRBJ1-1, the V gene TRBV5-1, with D maybe TRBD1 (5 bases). CDR3 length: 14 amino acids. V shed 0 bases and J shed 7 bases, with 13 bases lying between them. Germline V CDR1 and CDR2: SGHRS, YFSETQ. The CDR3 sequence: CASSLGRDSFEAFF. Here the CDR3 DNA reads TGCGCCAGCAGCTTGGGACGGGACTCCTTTGAAGCTTTCTTT.

The CDR3 sequence is CASSQEVRAAYNEQFF. The DNA for the CDR3 is TGTGCCAGCAGCCAAGAGGTAAGGGCTGCCTACAATGAGCAGTTCTTC. The V call is TRBV4-2, the J call TRBJ2-1; D is uncertain. Germline V gives CDR1 LGHNA, CDR2 YNFKEQ. Trimming removed 0 bases at V and 2 bases at J, with 11 bases between. This CDR3 is built from 16 residues.

This clone was observed a few times. Other DNA sequences in the same sample also yield this CDR3. The genes are TRBV18 and TRBJ2-1, with 9 nucleotides matching TRBD2. Germline CDR1 reads KGHSH; CDR2 reads LQKENI. This CDR3 comprises 14 residues. Losses at the gene ends were 4 bases for V and 4 bases for J; bases not matched to a gene: 2. CDR3 nucleotides: TGTGCCAGCTCACGACTAGCGGAGTACAATGAGCAGTTCTTC. This sequence encodes CASSRLAEYNEQFF.

The rearrangement links TRBV29-1 to TRBJ2-1; D call uncertain. Germline CDR1 is SQVTM and CDR2 is ANQGSEA. V shed 6 bases and J shed 3 bases, with 6 bases lying between them. This CDR3 is built from 11 residues. The CDR3 sequence is CSVPFYNEQFF. CDR3 bases: TGCAGCGTACCCTTCTACAATGAGCAGTTCTTC.

The CDR3 reads CASSRLAVSSYEQYF. The CDR3 nucleotides read TGTGCCAGTAGTCGTCTAGCGGTTAGCTCCTACGAGCAGTACTTC. V usage is TRBV19 and J usage is TRBJ2-7; TRBD2 agrees at 7 bases. Germline lookup yields CDR1 LNHDA and CDR2 SQIVND (reference sequence). The CDR3 contains 15 residues. Germline trimming cut 5 bases from V and 0 bases from J; bases unmatched to any gene: 7.

The V call is TRBV11-3, the J call TRBJ2-1; D not resolved. Trimming shortened V by 0 bases and J by 6 bases, and 6 bases separated the two germline ends. CDR3 length: 13 amino acids. The germline gives CDR1 SGHNT, CDR2 YENEEA. The CDR3 here is CASSLDKANEQFF. The CDR3 DNA reads as TGTGCCAGCAGCTTAGATAAGGCCAATGAGCAGTTCTTC.

The chain carries TRBV10-3 and TRBJ2-5; no reliable D call. Germline values: CDR1 ENHRY, CDR2 SYGVKD. Trimming shortened V by 6 bases and J by 4 bases, and 9 bases separated the two germline ends. The CDR3 has 12 residues. CDR3 DNA: TGTGCCATCAGCGCCGTAGGAGAGACCCAGTACTTC. Translated, it gives CAISAVGETQYF.

In the case of this clone: The same CDR3 arises from other DNA sequences in this sample as well. This chain joins TRBV18 and TRBJ2-3; the D gene could be TRBD1 or TRBD2 (5 bases each). Trimming stripped 3 bases from V and 0 bases from J, with 7 bases between. The CDR3 totals 14 residues. The germline V gene has CDR1 KGHSH and CDR2 LQKENI. CDR3 residues: CASSPGTSTDTQYF. The CDR3 bases are TGTGCCAGCTCACCGGGGACGAGCACAGATACGCAGTATTTT.

The genes are TRBV28 and TRBJ2-2; D is undetermined. The CDR3 runs to 12 residues. Germline V CDR1 and CDR2: MDHEN, SYDVKM. V lost 0 bases to trimming and J lost 6 bases, with 2 bases between them. CDR3 amino acids: CASSLWPGELFF. The CDR3 DNA sequence: TGTGCCAGCAGTTTATGGCCCGGGGAGCTGTTTTTT.